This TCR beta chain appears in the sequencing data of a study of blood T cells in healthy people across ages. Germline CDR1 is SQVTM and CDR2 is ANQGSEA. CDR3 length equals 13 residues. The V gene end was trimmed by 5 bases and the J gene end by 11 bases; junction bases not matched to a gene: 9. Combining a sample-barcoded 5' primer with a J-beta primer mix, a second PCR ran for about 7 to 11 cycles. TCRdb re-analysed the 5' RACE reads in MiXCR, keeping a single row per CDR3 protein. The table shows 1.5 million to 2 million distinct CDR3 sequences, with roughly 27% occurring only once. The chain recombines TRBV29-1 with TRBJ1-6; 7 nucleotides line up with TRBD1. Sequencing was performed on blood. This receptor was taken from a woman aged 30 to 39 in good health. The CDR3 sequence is CSVRQGEIAPLHF. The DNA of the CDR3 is TGCAGCGTTCGACAGGGTGAAATAGCACCCCTCCACTTT. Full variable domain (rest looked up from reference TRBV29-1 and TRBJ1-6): SAVISQKPSRDICQRGTSLTIQCQVDSQVTMMFWYRQQPGQSLTLIATANQGSEATYESGFVIDKFPISRPNLTFSTLTVSNMSPEDSSIYLCSVRQGEIAPLHFGNGTRLTVT.